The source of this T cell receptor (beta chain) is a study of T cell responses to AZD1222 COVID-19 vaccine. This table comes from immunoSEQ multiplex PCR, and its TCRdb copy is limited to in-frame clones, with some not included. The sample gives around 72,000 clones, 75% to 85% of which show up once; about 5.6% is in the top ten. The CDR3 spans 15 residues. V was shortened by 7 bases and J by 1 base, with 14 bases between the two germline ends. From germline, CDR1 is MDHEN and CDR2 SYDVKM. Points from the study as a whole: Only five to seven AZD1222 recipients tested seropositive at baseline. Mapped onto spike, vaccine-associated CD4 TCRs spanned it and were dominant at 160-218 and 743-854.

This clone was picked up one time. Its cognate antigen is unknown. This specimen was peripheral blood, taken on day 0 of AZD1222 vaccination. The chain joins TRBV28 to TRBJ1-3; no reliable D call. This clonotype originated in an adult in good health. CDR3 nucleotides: TGTGCCAGCACCACCTGGGAGGGATCTGGAAACACCATATATTTT. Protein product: CASTTWEGSGNTIYF.